The 22 T cell receptor beta chains below come from one sample, sequenced in a study of T cells in Graves' hyperthyroidism and ophthalmopathy. Amplified TCR beta CDR3 regions derived from RNA transcripts. When the TCR CDR3 underwent first-round RT-PCR, the HTBI primer set was used. Each CDR3 protein gets one entry after TCRdb re-called the multiplex PCR reads with MiXCR. The table lists 300,000 to 450,000 distinct CDR3 sequences, about a sixth of them singletons. Material for sequencing was blood. These receptor sequences come from a woman between 35 and 50 years old with Graves' ophthalmopathy.

This clonotype was seen repeatedly, ten times or more. This chain connects TRBV9 to TRBJ2-2; 7 nucleotides match TRBD2. V was clipped by 0 bases and J by 7 bases; unmatched bases: 12. Per the germline V gene, CDR1 is SGDLS and CDR2 is YYNGEE. The CDR3 covers 17 residues. The CDR3 reads CASSVAEAGLTVGELFF. The CDR3 DNA sequence: TGTGCCAGCAGCGTAGCCGAAGCGGGACTGACTGTCGGGGAGCTGTTTTTT.

This clonotype was recorded at least ten times. CDR3 DNA sequence: TGTGCCAGCACCTCGGGACAGTACCAAGAGACCCAGTACTTC. Protein: CASTSGQYQETQYF. The gene calls are TRBV11-2 and TRBJ2-5; TRBD1 matches at 7 bases. In germline, CDR1 is SGHAT, CDR2 FQNNGV. The CDR3 is 14 residues long. The ends lost 7 bases at V and 0 bases at J; junction bases unmatched: 5.

This clonotype was picked up many times. J is TRBJ2-7 and V is TRBV2; TRBD1 agrees at 9 bases. Germline V gene data show CDR1 as SNHLY and CDR2 as FYNNEI. J was trimmed by 0 bases and V by 3 bases; bases with no gene match: 9. The CDR3 is made up of 17 amino acids. CDR3 nucleotide sequence: TGTGCCAGCAGTGATCGGATGACAGGGGGAACCTCCTACGAGCAGTACTTC. Translated, it gives CASSDRMTGGTSYEQYF.

This clonotype was picked up many times. The chain uses TRBV7-8 and TRBJ2-1; 9 bases fit TRBD2. The germline V gene encodes CDR1 SGHVS and CDR2 FQNEAQ. V dropped 5 bases and J dropped 1; count of bases not matched to a gene: 6. The CDR3 covers 16 residues. The CDR3 sequence is CASSPGGRASYNEQFF. The CDR3 DNA reads as TGTGCCAGCAGCCCAGGCGGGAGGGCTTCCTACAATGAGCAGTTCTTC.

The sample holds a few counts of this clonotype. The chain couples TRBV6-1 to TRBJ1-1, with a possible D match to TRBD1 (5 bases). The CDR3 sequence is 14 residues long. Germline V CDR1 and CDR2: MNHNS, SASEGT. V shed 6 bases and J shed 1 base, with 12 bases lying between them. The CDR3 spells CASRQRQSNTEAFF. The CDR3 nucleotides are TGTGCCAGCAGACAAAGACAGTCGAACACTGAAGCTTTCTTT.

This clonotype appeared a single time. A junction end diverges from the germline sequence, so it may reflect a read error. The chain couples TRBV28 to TRBJ2-6, with 11 positions matching TRBD1. CDR3 length: 19 amino acids. CDR1 and CDR2 from the germline V gene are MDHEN and SYDVKM. The CDR3 sequence is CASSSRPDRGPMGANVLIF. The CDR3, as DNA: TGTGCCAGCAGTTCACGCCCGGACAGGGGGCCAATGGGGGCCAACGTCCTGATTTTC.

This clonotype was counted at least ten times. This chain links TRBV5-1 with TRBJ1-1; TRBD1 agrees at 7 bases. Germline assignment: CDR1 SGHRS and CDR2 YFSETQ. The length of the CDR3 is 14 residues. The V and J ends lost 2 bases and 3 bases, in that order; junction bases with no gene match: 4. CDR3 DNA: TGCGCCAGCAGCTTAACAGGGGCGGACACTGAAGCTTTCTTT. The encoded protein is CASSLTGADTEAFF.

Ten or more counts support this clonotype. The chain couples TRBV12-3 or TRBV12-4 to TRBJ1-2; tentatively, D is TRBD1 (5 bases). V was trimmed by 1 base and J by 2 bases, leaving 8 bases between them. The CDR3 consists of 14 residues. CDR3 coding DNA: TGTGCCAGCAGTTTAGGAAACAGGAACTATGGCTACACCTTC. It specifies CASSLGNRNYGYTF.

This clonotype was recorded at least ten times. CDR3 sequence (DNA): TGTGCCAGCAGCCGGACAGGGCGGGATGGTCAGCCCCAGCATTTT. It translates to CASSRTGRDGQPQHF. This rearrangement joins TRBV27 to TRBJ1-5; 8 bases map to TRBD1. The CDR3 has 15 residues. The junction had 10 bases not matched to a gene; V was cut back by 6 bases and J by 6 bases. Germline CDR1 and CDR2: MNHEY and SMNVEV (reference sequence).

This clonotype was counted ten times or more. The V gene is TRBV18, the J gene TRBJ1-1; no definite D call. V was trimmed by 3 bases and J by 1 base, leaving 9 bases between them. The CDR3 contains 14 residues. Looked up from germline, CDR1 is KGHSH and CDR2 is LQKENI. CDR3 DNA sequence: TGTGCCAGCTCACCCTTAGGGAAGAACACTGAAGCTTTCTTT. Encoded protein: CASSPLGKNTEAFF. Full variable domain (rest looked up from reference TRBV18 and TRBJ1-1): NAGVMQNPRHLVRRRGQEARLRCSPMKGHSHVYWYRQLPEEGLKFMVYLQKENIIDESGMPKERFSAEFPKEGPSILRIQQVVRGDSAAYFCASSPLGKNTEAFFGQGTRLTVV.

This clonotype was seen many times. This sequence joins TRBV20-1 and TRBJ2-3; TRBD2 matches 8 bases. The length of the CDR3 is 14 residues. Germline CDR1 and CDR2: DFQATT and SNEGSKA (reference sequence). V trimming: 5 bases; J trimming: 3 bases; junction bases outside the gene matches: 7. The CDR3 region has the DNA TGCAGTGCTGATAGCGGGAAAGGAACAGATACGCAGTATTTT. Its protein is CSADSGKGTDTQYF.

Many counts were recorded for this clonotype. The chain links TRBV28 to TRBJ2-2; 9 bases are shared with TRBD2. The germline CDR1 and CDR2 sequences are MDHEN and SYDVKM. V gave up 7 bases and J gave up 6 bases; unmatched junction bases: 9. This CDR3 is 15 amino acids long. CDR3: CASTSPGGRAGELFF. The CDR3 DNA follows: TGTGCCAGCACTTCCCCCGGCGGGAGGGCCGGGGAGCTGTTTTTT.

This clonotype was counted at least ten times. The chain is built from TRBV5-4 and TRBJ1-2; D perhaps matches TRBD1 (5 bases). Trimming took off 6 bases at V and 7 bases at J, with 16 bases between the two ends. The CDR3 runs to 13 residues. CDR1 is SGHNT, CDR2 YYREEE, per germline (reference sequence). In DNA, the CDR3 is TGTGCCAGCACCGCCGCTCCAGGGCCTGGCTACACCTTC. Protein: CASTAAPGPGYTF.

This clonotype has at least ten counts. The J gene is TRBJ1-2, the V gene TRBV7-2, with TRBD1 identical over 8 bases. Germline CDR1 is SGHTA and CDR2 is FQGNSA. V lost 5 bases and J lost 7; bases outside the gene matches: 6. There are 13 residues in the CDR3. CDR3 nucleotide sequence: TGTGCCAGCAGCCCTGACAGGGGTGGTGGCTACACCTTC. Its protein is CASSPDRGGGYTF.

V gene TRBV27 combines with J gene TRBJ2-7; D is perhaps TRBD1 (5 bases). This CDR3 is 12 amino acids long. The germline CDR1 and CDR2 sequences are MNHEY and SMNVEV (reference sequence). Trimming stripped 7 bases from V and 3 bases from J, with 10 bases between. Here the CDR3 reads CASTDRGYEQYF. The CDR3 DNA sequence: TGTGCCAGCACCGACAGAGGCTACGAGCAGTACTTC.

This clonotype was detected many times. The chain uses TRBV6-1 and TRBJ1-1; 7 bases align to TRBD1. J gave up 11 bases and V 2 bases, and 14 bases lay outside the gene matches. The CDR3 is made up of 15 amino acids. CDR1 and CDR2 (germline): MNHNS, SASEGT. CDR3 in amino acids: CASSEMGRGMRLAFF. The CDR3 nucleotides read TGTGCCAGCAGTGAAATGGGCAGGGGGATGCGGTTGGCTTTCTTT.

There are a few counts of this clonotype. The chain combines TRBV19 with TRBJ2-7, with D perhaps TRBD2 (6 bases). Germline CDR1 reads LNHDA; CDR2 reads SQIVND (reference sequence). The CDR3 is made up of 17 amino acids. The V and J ends lost 3 bases and 6 bases respectively, with 24 bases between them. The CDR3 coding sequence is TGTGCCAGTAGTATGTTCGGCGGGACTCAGTACTTTTCCGAGCAGTACTTC. Its protein product is CASSMFGGTQYFSEQYF.

The table lists this clonotype with many counts. V usage is TRBV19 and J usage is TRBJ1-5, with TRBD1 matching 7 bases. V lost 4 bases to trimming and J lost 5 bases; unmatched junction nucleotides: 5. The CDR3 length is 14 residues. CDR1 and CDR2 (germline): LNHDA, SQIVND (reference sequence). This chain's CDR3 is CASSKPGTDQPQHF. Written as DNA, the CDR3 is TGTGCCAGTAGTAAACCCGGGACAGATCAGCCCCAGCATTTT.

The sample holds a few counts of this clonotype. The rearrangement uses TRBV30 and TRBJ1-6, with 7 bases fitting TRBD1. Trimming at V came to 1 base and at J to 6 bases, leaving 15 bases not matched to a gene. CDR3 size: 18 residues. CDR1 GTSNPN and CDR2 SVGIG come from the germline V gene (reference sequence). The CDR3 DNA sequence: TGTGCCTGGAGTGCGGGGATTACTATCGGGACAGCTAATTCACCCCTCCACTTT. This codes for CAWSAGITIGTANSPLHF.

In the case of this clonotype: It is likely a read error, because the conserved phenylalanine at the end of the CDR3 is missing. V and J are TRBV7-9 and TRBJ1-1; the match to TRBD1 covers 7 bases. This CDR3 has 12 amino acids. Trimming removed 5 bases from V and 11 bases from J; junction bases left unmatched: 8. The germline gives CDR1 SEHNR, CDR2 FQNEAQ (reference sequence). The CDR3 loop is CASSLGQNEAFI. CDR3 coding DNA: TGTGCCAGCAGCCTGGGACAGAACGAGGCTTTCATT.

This clonotype was picked up a small number of times. Given a much more abundant clone one base away, this may be a read error. The J gene is TRBJ2-2, the V gene TRBV6-1; D perhaps matches TRBD1 (6 bases). Germline values: CDR1 MNHNS, CDR2 SASEGT. Trimming removed 6 bases at V and 7 bases at J, with 18 bases between. The CDR3 is 15 amino acids. The CDR3 region is CASRRIQGDIGELFF. CDR3 nucleotides: TGTGCCAGCAGAAGGATACAGGGAGACATCGGGGAGCTGTTTTTT.

This chain connects TRBV28 to TRBJ1-2; 11 positions match TRBD1. This CDR3 has 16 amino acids. Unmatched junction bases numbered 10, after V lost 8 bases and J lost 2 bases. The V gene's germline CDR1 is MDHEN and CDR2 SYDVKM. The CDR3 DNA sequence: TGTGCCAGCGCCTCGGACAGGGGGCGGTCGAACTATGGCTACACCTTC. Amino acids: CASASDRGRSNYGYTF.